The entry below describes one T cell receptor beta chain. No antigen is known for it. Random hexamers were used to reverse transcribe the RNA input (about 0.5 to 1 ug). immunoSEQ multiplex PCR amplified TCR beta CDR3 across 54 Vbeta, 13 Jbeta. One entry per CDR3 protein, called by TCRdb with MiXCR from the immunoSEQ multiplex PCR reads. The sample yields about 250,000 distinct CDR3 sequences, approximately 92% seen once. The sample belongs to a study of CD8 T cells in Susac syndrome. The authors sequenced TCR beta from blood CD8+ and CD4+ T cells. Each multiple sclerosis control was a treatment-naive patient with relapsing-remitting disease that was either stable or active. CDR1 and CDR2 (germline): SNHLY, FYNNEI. The V segment lost 5 bases and the J segment 15 bases; nucleotides outside the gene matches: 10. The CDR3 covers 15 residues. General study findings and limits: The study conceded that relatively few individuals underwent its TCR sequencing and HLA analysis.

The receptor was derived from a human donor with multiple sclerosis. Specimen: CD4+ T cells from PBMCs. The chain combines TRBV2 with TRBJ2-1, with TRBD2 matching over 16 bases. CDR3 in amino acids: CASSPGLAGGPLGFF. CDR3 sequence (DNA): TGTGCCAGCAGTCCGGGACTAGCGGGAGGGCCCTTGGGGTTCTTC.